Presented here are 15 T cell receptor beta chains from one specimen sequenced in a study of OX40 agonist ivuxolimab in advanced cancers. Sequencing used immunoSEQ multiplex PCR; TCRdb keeps in-frame clones, though not all of them. The profile shows 60,000 to 85,000 clones, over 85% of them singletons. The starting material was CD4+ or CD8+ T cells sorted from blood, obtained in a trial of the OX40 agonist ivuxolimab. These receptors were taken from an adult with an advanced solid tumor such as melanoma, head and neck, liver or kidney cancer.

The genes are TRBV19 and TRBJ2-5; no clear D gene. CDR3 length: 15 amino acids. V was shortened by 3 bases and J by 2 bases, with 13 bases between the two germline ends. Germline V CDR1 and CDR2: LNHDA, SQIVND (reference sequence). In DNA form, the CDR3 reads TGTGCCAGTAGTATTGCAACTACGAAACAAGAGACCCAGTACTTC. Protein product: CASSIATTKQETQYF.

This sequence joins TRBV11-2 and TRBJ2-2; maybe TRBD1 (6 bases). This CDR3 has 14 residues. V lost 3 bases to trimming and J lost 6 bases, with 11 bases between them. Per germline, CDR1 SGHAT and CDR2 FQNNGV. DNA of the CDR3: TGTGCCAGCAGCTTCATACAGGGTTCCGGGGAGCTGTTTTTT. Protein sequence: CASSFIQGSGELFF.

This chain connects TRBV5-1 to TRBJ2-6; 7 bases map to TRBD1. Losses at the gene ends were 4 bases for V and 4 bases for J; bases not matched to a gene: 5. The CDR3 sequence is 15 residues long. CDR1 and CDR2 (germline): SGHRS, YFSETQ. CDR3 amino acids: CASSQTGVGANVLTF. The CDR3 nucleotides are TGCGCCAGCAGCCAAACAGGGGTGGGGGCCAACGTCCTGACTTTC. Looking up the rest from reference TRBV5-1 and TRBJ2-6 gives the full variable domain: KAGVTQTPRYLIKTRGQQVTLSCSPISGHRSVSWYQQTPGQGLQFLFEYFSETQRNKGNFPGRFSGRQFSNSRSEMNVSTLELGDSALYLCASSQTGVGANVLTFGAGSRLTVL.

The CDR3, as DNA: TGCGCCAGCAGCTTGGACAGAAACACCGGGGAGCTGTTTTTT. This encodes CASSLDRNTGELFF. The chain carries TRBV5-1 and TRBJ2-2; D not resolved. Germline assignment: CDR1 SGHRS and CDR2 YFSETQ. Trimming shortened V by 0 bases and J by 2 bases, and 5 bases separated the two germline ends. The CDR3 covers 14 residues.

V usage is TRBV11-2 and J usage is TRBJ2-1; D gene ambiguous. Germline V gene sequence: CDR1 SGHAT, CDR2 FQNNGV. The CDR3 loop spans 14 amino acids. Trimming stripped 5 bases from V and 4 bases from J, with 12 bases between. CDR3 loop: CASSPPGGYNEQFF. CDR3 coding DNA: TGTGCCAGCAGCCCCCCGGGCGGATACAATGAGCAGTTCTTC.

This chain uses TRBV28 with TRBJ1-1; maybe TRBD1 (5 bases). V was shortened by 5 bases and J by 1 base, with 17 bases between the two germline ends. Germline V gives CDR1 MDHEN, CDR2 SYDVKM. The CDR3 is 16 residues long. CDR3 amino acids: CASSHLAGLRNTEAFF. The CDR3 DNA sequence: TGTGCCAGCAGTCATTTAGCGGGACTTAGGAACACTGAAGCTTTCTTT.

The chain combines TRBV5-1 with TRBJ2-3, with a possible D match to TRBD2 (6 bases). Germline values: CDR1 SGHRS, CDR2 YFSETQ. Between the trimmed V and J ends, which lost 4 bases and 6 bases, there was a span of 18 bases. This CDR3 contains 15 residues. CDR3 sequence (DNA): TGCGCCAGCAGCCAGGAGGGGCACACTACCGATACGCAGTATTTT. Amino acid sequence: CASSQEGHTTDTQYF.

The chain combines TRBV7-3 with TRBJ2-5, with 10 positions matching TRBD1. The CDR3 runs 15 residues. Germline assignment: CDR1 SGHTA and CDR2 FQGTGA. J gave up 5 bases and V 5 bases, and 8 bases lay outside the gene matches. The CDR3 loop is CASSIDRGPWETQYF. DNA of the CDR3: TGTGCCAGCAGCATCGACAGGGGGCCCTGGGAGACCCAGTACTTC.

V and J are TRBV19 and TRBJ1-5; D is perhaps TRBD1 (6 bases). This CDR3 region has 15 residues. Trimming pared 1 base from V and 7 bases from J, leaving 14 bases between. Germline loops: CDR1 LNHDA, CDR2 SQIVND (reference sequence). CDR3 nucleotides: TGTGCCAGTAGTATAGGCGGGAGGGGGGGGCAGCCCCAGCATTTT. Translating gives CASSIGGRGGQPQHF.

The gene calls are TRBV6-1 and TRBJ1-4; D uncertain. This CDR3 comprises 13 residues. The V and J ends lost 1 base and 7 bases respectively, with 7 bases between them. CDR1 MNHNS and CDR2 SASEGT come from the germline V gene. In DNA form, the CDR3 reads TGTGCCAGCAGTGAAGGGCTAGTTGAAAAACTGTTTTTT. Translating gives CASSEGLVEKLFF.

Written as DNA, the CDR3 is TGTGCCAGCTCCCCCGGGACAGGGACCTACAATGAGCAGTTCTTC. It specifies CASSPGTGTYNEQFF. This chain links TRBV18 with TRBJ2-1, with 9 nucleotides matching TRBD1. Germline CDR1 and CDR2: KGHSH and LQKENI. There are 15 residues in the CDR3. V trimming: 6 bases; J trimming: 2 bases; junction bases outside the gene matches: 5.

Only one count was recorded for this clone. This chain joins TRBV6-1 and TRBJ2-5; D not resolved. This CDR3 is built from 13 residues. CDR1 and CDR2 from the germline V gene are MNHNS and SASEGT. The germline V and J ends were trimmed by 3 bases and 2 bases, with 7 bases remaining between them. CDR3 sequence (DNA): TGTGCCAGCAGTGAGGTCGCTCAAGAGACCCAGTACTTC. This codes for CASSEVAQETQYF.

This chain joins TRBV9 and TRBJ2-3; D ambiguous. Trimming removed 0 bases from V and 0 bases from J, with 14 bases in between. The V gene's germline CDR1 is SGDLS and CDR2 YYNGEE. The CDR3 loop spans 17 amino acids. In nucleotides, the CDR3 is TGTGCCAGCAGCGTAGCCCAAGGACGGCCTAGCACAGATACGCAGTATTTT. It encodes CASSVAQGRPSTDTQYF.

This clone came up once. The rearrangement links TRBV7-2 to TRBJ2-5; 9 bases line up with TRBD2. Germline loops: CDR1 SGHTA, CDR2 FQGNSA. The CDR3 covers 14 residues. V was pared by 3 bases and J by 3 bases, with 2 bases of the junction left unmatched. The CDR3 reads CASSFGGGEETQYF. Written as DNA, the CDR3 is TGTGCCAGCAGCTTCGGCGGGGGGGAAGAGACCCAGTACTTC.

The chain carries TRBV2 and TRBJ1-4; 8 positions agree with TRBD1. V lost 6 bases to trimming and J lost 8 bases; unmatched junction nucleotides: 8. CDR3 length equals 14 residues. The V gene's germline CDR1 is SNHLY and CDR2 FYNNEI. DNA of the CDR3: TGTGCCAGCAGGGCCGGGACAGGAGAAGAAAAACTGTTTTTT. Translation: CASRAGTGEEKLFF.